This entry lists 20 T cell receptor beta chains sequenced from one sample in a study of CD8 T cells in Susac syndrome. When the RNA was reverse transcribed, random hexamers were used with an input of about 0.45 to 1 ug. MiXCR, applied by TCRdb to the immunoSEQ multiplex PCR reads, yields one record per CDR3 protein. The data show tens of thousands of distinct CDR3 sequences, just under 95% seen once. Sequenced sample: CD8+ T cells from PBMCs. These receptors were obtained from a human donor in good health.

The chain links TRBV2 to TRBJ2-3; D possibly corresponds to TRBD2 (6 bases). CDR1 SNHLY and CDR2 FYNNEI come from the germline V gene. Trimming shortened V by 10 bases and J by 3 bases, and 14 bases separated the two germline ends. The CDR3 is 13 amino acids. The CDR3 reads CAKQAGPTDTQYF. CDR3 sequence (DNA): TGTGCCAAGCAAGCGGGCCCGACAGATACGCAGTATTTT. Full variable domain (missing parts from reference TRBV2 and TRBJ2-3): EPEVTQTPSHQVTQMGQEVILRCVPISNHLYFYWYRQILGQKVEFLVSFYNNEISEKSEIFDDQFSVERPDGSNFTLKIRSTKLEDSAMYFCAKQAGPTDTQYFGPGTRLTVL.

This clonotype was detected once. The V call is TRBV14, the J call TRBJ2-1; D possibly matches TRBD1 or TRBD2 (5 bases each). V was pared by 1 base and J by 13 bases, with 20 bases between. This CDR3 has 15 amino acids. Germline V lookup: CDR1 SGHDN, CDR2 FVKESK. For the CDR3, the DNA is TGTGCCAGCAGCCAAGTTGCAGGGTCGGGACGAGAACAGTTCTTC. It specifies CASSQVAGSGREQFF.

The chain links TRBV27 to TRBJ1-2; TRBD1 is a possible D gene (5 bases). The CDR3 totals 13 residues. The V gene lost 6 bases and the J gene lost 4 bases, with 12 bases spanning the gap. The germline V gene encodes CDR1 MNHEY and CDR2 SMNVEV (reference sequence). The CDR3 sequence is CASRPGTSYGYTF. CDR3 sequence (DNA): TGTGCCAGCAGACCCGGGACGTCCTATGGCTACACCTTC.

The V call is TRBV6-5, the J call TRBJ2-5, with 9 bases lining up with TRBD1. Trimming cost V 5 bases and J 10 bases; bases outside gene matches: 11. Germline V CDR1 and CDR2: MNHEY, SVGAGI. This CDR3 is 14 amino acids long. The DNA for the CDR3 is TGTGCCAGCAGTATTGACAGGGGGAGGTTGGTCCAGTACTTC. Protein sequence: CASSIDRGRLVQYF.

In regard to this clonotype: The junction departs from the called germline gene at one end, perhaps through a read error. The chain carries TRBV7-2 and TRBJ2-7; D possibly uses TRBD1 or TRBD2 (7 bases each). This CDR3 has 15 residues. The germline V gene has CDR1 SGHTA and CDR2 FQGNSA. CDR3 region: CASSSLGGSQGEQHF. The CDR3 DNA follows: TGTGCCAGCAGCTCACTCGGGGGGTCCCAGGGGGAGCAGCACTTC.

This sequence joins TRBV7-9 and TRBJ1-1, with D possibly TRBD1 on 5 matching bases. The germline V gene encodes CDR1 SEHNR and CDR2 FQNEAQ (reference sequence). Trimming pared 2 bases from V and 5 bases from J, leaving 12 bases between. This CDR3 is built from 14 residues. The CDR3 is CASSLFREGTEAFF. The CDR3, as DNA: TGTGCCAGCAGCTTATTCCGGGAGGGGACTGAAGCTTTCTTT. Looking up the rest from reference TRBV7-9 and TRBJ1-1 gives the full variable domain: DTGVSQNPRHKITKRGQNVTFRCDPISEHNRLYWYRQTLGQGPEFLTYFQNEAQLEKSRLLSDRFSAERPKGSFSTLEIQRTEQGDSAMYLCASSLFREGTEAFFGQGTRLTVV.

V and J are TRBV27 and TRBJ2-1; D call uncertain. The ends were cut back, 7 bases at V and 4 bases at J, with 14 bases in the middle. The CDR3 consists of 14 residues. The germline V gene has CDR1 MNHEY and CDR2 SMNVEV (reference sequence). The CDR3 is CASTLYSGYNEQFF. The CDR3 DNA reads as TGTGCCAGCACCCTATATTCCGGGTACAATGAGCAGTTCTTC.

This rearrangement joins TRBV7-9 to TRBJ2-3; D may be TRBD1 or TRBD2 (5 bases each). This CDR3 is 12 amino acids long. V dropped 4 bases and J dropped 8 bases, with 10 bases sitting between them. The germline CDR1 and CDR2 sequences are SEHNR and FQNEAQ (reference sequence). CDR3 protein: CASSSGRPTQYF. The CDR3 nucleotides are TGTGCCAGCAGCTCGGGGCGGCCTACGCAGTATTTT.

The chain links TRBV27 to TRBJ1-1; tentatively, D is TRBD1 (6 bases). Looked up from germline, CDR1 is MNHEY and CDR2 is SMNVEV (reference sequence). This CDR3 has 15 residues. Trimming removed 3 bases at V and 0 bases at J, with 11 bases between. DNA for the CDR3: TGTGCCAGCAGTTTTTCAGGGACATTGAACACTGAAGCTTTCTTT. Translating it yields CASSFSGTLNTEAFF.

The chain is built from TRBV4-1 and TRBJ2-3, with 10 bases lining up with TRBD2. V was pared by 6 bases and J by 7 bases, with 10 bases of the junction left unmatched. Germline loops: CDR1 MGHRA, CDR2 YSYEKL. The CDR3 sequence is 15 residues long. The CDR3, as DNA: TGCGCCAGCAGGGGGGGAGCGGGGGGGCGTTATACGCAGTATTTT. It yields the protein CASRGGAGGRYTQYF.

This clonotype has only one observation. The chain has TRBV5-1 and TRBJ2-7; D unresolved. Trimming removed 0 bases from V and 2 bases from J, with 9 bases in between. Germline V lookup: CDR1 SGHRS, CDR2 YFSETQ. The CDR3 has 14 amino acids. The CDR3 sequence is CASSLAPDTYEQYF. The CDR3 bases are TGCGCCAGCAGCTTGGCGCCAGATACCTACGAGCAGTACTTC.

The chain carries TRBV20-1 and TRBJ2-5; D may correspond to TRBD1 or TRBD2 (6 bases each). CDR1 is DFQATT and CDR2 is SNEGSKA in the germline V gene (reference sequence). The germline V and J ends were trimmed by 0 bases and 7 bases, with 18 bases remaining between them. CDR3 length equals 15 residues. Here the CDR3 reads CSARDLRGPGGTQYF. The CDR3 DNA follows: TGCAGTGCTAGAGACCTTCGGGGGCCCGGGGGGACCCAGTACTTC.

The genes are TRBV20-1 and TRBJ1-1; D call uncertain. Trimming shortened V by 6 bases and J by 0 bases, and 5 bases separated the two germline ends. There are 11 residues in the CDR3. CDR1 is DFQATT and CDR2 is SNEGSKA in the germline V gene (reference sequence). CDR3: CSAVLNTEAFF. CDR3 bases: TGCAGTGCCGTTTTGAACACTGAAGCTTTCTTT.

This chain connects TRBV12-3 or TRBV12-4 to TRBJ1-5; the match to TRBD1 covers 7 bases. V lost 2 bases, J lost 7 bases, and 14 bases stayed unmatched. The CDR3 sequence is 17 residues long. Written as DNA, the CDR3 is TGTGCCAGCAGTTTAATTCCGGGACAGCGGGGGGAACAGCCCCAGCATTTT. Amino acid sequence: CASSLIPGQRGEQPQHF.

This clonotype is a singleton in its sample. The chain has TRBV7-9 and TRBJ2-7, with D unclear. The CDR3 extends over 14 amino acids. From germline, CDR1 is SEHNR and CDR2 FQNEAQ (reference sequence). The germline V and J ends were trimmed by 4 bases and 2 bases, with 12 bases remaining between them. The CDR3 nucleotides are TGTGCCAGCAGCTCACCAGGTTGGACCTACGAGCAGTACTTC. Its protein is CASSSPGWTYEQYF. The full variable domain, completed using reference TRBV7-9 and TRBJ2-7, is DTGVSQNPRHKITKRGQNVTFRCDPISEHNRLYWYRQTLGQGPEFLTYFQNEAQLEKSRLLSDRFSAERPKGSFSTLEIQRTEQGDSAMYLCASSSPGWTYEQYFGPGTRLTVT.

This clonotype was found a few times. Sequence at one end of the junction differs from germline and may be a read error. The gene calls are TRBV7-7 and TRBJ2-5; D remains ambiguous. Germline-derived CDR1 and CDR2 are SSHAT and FNYEAQ (reference sequence). The length of the CDR3 is 13 residues. CDR3 loop: CASSSDREETQYF. In nucleotides, the CDR3 is TGTGCTAGCAGCTCGGATCGGGAAGAGACCCAGTACTTC.

V is TRBV12-3 or TRBV12-4 and J is TRBJ2-7; maybe TRBD1 (5 bases). The CDR3 contains 13 residues. With 6 bases removed from V and 3 bases from J, the gap between germline ends came to 12 bases. The CDR3 region has the DNA TGTGCCAGCAGCCTCGACAGCCACTACGAGCAGTACTTC. This encodes CASSLDSHYEQYF.

The V gene is TRBV4-2, the J gene TRBJ1-1, with TRBD1 matching 10 bases. V shed 2 bases, J shed 11 bases, and the junction held 11 bases outside the gene matches. The germline gives CDR1 LGHNA, CDR2 YNFKEQ. CDR3 length: 15 residues. The CDR3 is CASSQTGDRGGMAFF. CDR3 sequence (DNA): TGTGCCAGCAGCCAAACGGGGGACAGGGGAGGCATGGCTTTCTTT.

J is TRBJ2-2 and V is TRBV6-5, with a tentative D call TRBD1 (5 bases). The germline gives CDR1 MNHEY, CDR2 SVGAGI. This CDR3 has 21 residues. V was shortened by 2 bases and J by 1 base, with 26 bases between the two germline ends. The chain's CDR3 is CASSYPSRTRWIWWNTGELFF. DNA for the CDR3: TGTGCCAGCAGTTACCCCTCTCGGACAAGGTGGATATGGTGGAACACCGGGGAGCTGTTTTTT.

J is TRBJ1-1 and V is TRBV9; possibly TRBD1 for D (5 bases). Trimming shortened V by 0 bases and J by 7 bases, and 13 bases separated the two germline ends. CDR3 length: 14 amino acids. Germline V lookup: CDR1 SGDLS, CDR2 YYNGEE. The CDR3 here is CASSVAWGSGEAFF. The DNA for the CDR3 is TGTGCCAGCAGCGTAGCTTGGGGCTCGGGTGAAGCTTTCTTT.